The 9 T cell receptor beta chains listed next were all sequenced from one sample in a study of shared clonotypes between healthy human individuals. The assay was immunoSEQ multiplex PCR, and TCRdb's table has in-frame clones only and misses some. The sample yields about 1.5 million clones, roughly 95% seen once. Sequenced material: naive CD4+ T cells sorted from blood. Subset meaning: CD45RA+ positively selected. The receptor source for this set is a man aged 25-45 years in good health.

V and J are TRBV19 and TRBJ2-1; TRBD2 aligns across 7 bases. The germline gives CDR1 LNHDA, CDR2 SQIVND (reference sequence). V was pared by 5 bases and J by 8 bases, with 9 bases of the junction left unmatched. The CDR3 has 14 residues. DNA for the CDR3: TGTGCCAGTAGTCGTGGCGGGAGTATCTATGAGCAGTTCTTC. Protein sequence: CASSRGGSIYEQFF.

This clone was seen once. The chain has TRBV7-9 and TRBJ2-3; D tentatively reads TRBD1 or TRBD2 (5 bases each). The CDR3 loop spans 15 amino acids. The V gene's germline CDR1 is SEHNR and CDR2 FQNEAQ (reference sequence). The ends were cut back, 3 bases at V and 2 bases at J, with 12 bases in the middle. CDR3 in DNA: TGTGCCAGCAGCTTGAGGGGAGACTCCACAGATACGCAGTATTTT. Its protein is CASSLRGDSTDTQYF.

The V call is TRBV6-5, the J call TRBJ2-3; D gene uncertain. The germline V and J ends were trimmed by 7 bases and 6 bases, with 17 bases remaining between them. The CDR3 spans 14 residues. The germline V gene has CDR1 MNHEY and CDR2 SVGAGI. This chain's CDR3 is CASILKDRTDTQYF. The CDR3, as DNA: TGTGCCAGCATCCTAAAAGACCGAACTGATACGCAGTATTTT.

This sequence joins TRBV11-2 and TRBJ2-7; weak D call: TRBD1 (6 bases). This CDR3 has 15 residues. Trimming took off 1 base at V and 2 bases at J, with 12 bases between the two ends. Germline V gene data show CDR1 as SGHAT and CDR2 as FQNNGV. CDR3 sequence: CASSLGRWTAYEQYF. DNA for the CDR3: TGTGCCAGCAGCTTAGGTCGTTGGACAGCCTACGAGCAGTACTTC.

The chain employs TRBV4-2 and TRBJ2-7; TRBD2 might be the D (6 bases). The ends were cut back, 0 bases at V and 4 bases at J, with 16 bases in the middle. This CDR3 is built from 16 residues. CDR1 and CDR2 from the germline V gene are LGHNA and YNFKEQ. The DNA for the CDR3 is TGTGCCAGCAGCCAAGATCGGGCTAGCGCCATATACGAGCAGTACTTC. Protein sequence: CASSQDRASAIYEQYF.

V gene TRBV28 combines with J gene TRBJ2-7; 8 bases agree with TRBD2. Germline V gene data show CDR1 as MDHEN and CDR2 as SYDVKM. This CDR3 has 14 residues. J lost 2 bases, V lost 5 bases, and 5 bases had no gene match. CDR3 in amino acids: CASSQAGAAYEQYF. CDR3 nucleotide sequence: TGTGCCAGCAGTCAAGCGGGAGCTGCCTACGAGCAGTACTTC.

CDR3 sequence: CASSLGAFDSYNEQFF. CDR3 nucleotide sequence: TGTGCCAGCAGCTTAGGTGCATTCGACTCCTACAATGAGCAGTTCTTC. The V call is TRBV11-2, the J call TRBJ2-1; D is unclear. Per germline, CDR1 SGHAT and CDR2 FQNNGV. CDR3 length: 16 residues. Deletions cut 1 base from V and 0 bases from J, with 10 bases between. Full variable domain (outside the CDR3, taken from reference TRBV11-2 and TRBJ2-1): EAGVAQSPRYKIIEKRQSVAFWCNPISGHATLYWYQQILGQGPKLLIQFQNNGVVDDSQLPKDRFSAERLKGVDSTLKIQPAKLEDSAVYLCASSLGAFDSYNEQFFGPGTRLTVL.

V is TRBV5-4 and J is TRBJ2-5, with D perhaps matching TRBD2 (6 bases). This CDR3 is 15 amino acids long. In germline, CDR1 is SGHNT, CDR2 YYREEE (reference sequence). V dropped 5 bases and J dropped 2 bases, with 16 bases sitting between them. The CDR3, as DNA: TGTGCCAGCAGTTCGCTAGCAGCGGGTCAAGAGACCCAGTACTTC. Translating gives CASSSLAAGQETQYF.

This chain links TRBV18 with TRBJ1-2, with 9 nucleotides matching TRBD1. CDR1 is KGHSH, CDR2 LQKENI, per germline. This CDR3 is built from 14 residues. V lost 3 bases and J lost 9; bases outside the gene matches: 8. Written as DNA, the CDR3 is TGTGCCAGCTCACCCAAGACAGGGGGATCGAGCTACACCTTC. Its protein is CASSPKTGGSSYTF.